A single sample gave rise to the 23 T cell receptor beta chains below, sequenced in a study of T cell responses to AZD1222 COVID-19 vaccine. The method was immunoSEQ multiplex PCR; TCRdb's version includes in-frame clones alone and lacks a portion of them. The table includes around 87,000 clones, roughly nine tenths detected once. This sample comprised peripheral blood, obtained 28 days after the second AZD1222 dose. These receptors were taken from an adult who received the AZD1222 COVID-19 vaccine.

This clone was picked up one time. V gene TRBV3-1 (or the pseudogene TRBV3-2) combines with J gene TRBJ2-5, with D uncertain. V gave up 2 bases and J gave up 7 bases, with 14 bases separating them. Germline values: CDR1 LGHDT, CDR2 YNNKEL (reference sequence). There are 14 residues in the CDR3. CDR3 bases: TGTGCCAGCAGCCAATATAGCAGGCACGGGACCCAGTACTTC. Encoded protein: CASSQYSRHGTQYF.

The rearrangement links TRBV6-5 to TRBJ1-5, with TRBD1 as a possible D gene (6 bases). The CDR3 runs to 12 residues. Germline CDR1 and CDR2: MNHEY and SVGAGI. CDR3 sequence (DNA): TGTGCGGGGGGGGAGGGGGATCAGCCCCAGCATTTT. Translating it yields CAGGEGDQPQHF.

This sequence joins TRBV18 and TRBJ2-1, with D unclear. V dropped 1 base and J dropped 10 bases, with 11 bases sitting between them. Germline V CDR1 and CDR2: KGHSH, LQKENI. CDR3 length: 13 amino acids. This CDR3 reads CASSPLNSREQFF. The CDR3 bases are TGTGCCAGCTCACCACTCAATTCACGGGAGCAGTTCTTC.

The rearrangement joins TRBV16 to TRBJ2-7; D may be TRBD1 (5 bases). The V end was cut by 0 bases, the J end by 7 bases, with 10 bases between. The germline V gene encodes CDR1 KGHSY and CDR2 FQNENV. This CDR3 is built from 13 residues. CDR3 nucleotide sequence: TGTGCCAGCAGCCAATCTAGGCAGGGTGAGCAGTACTTC. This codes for CASSQSRQGEQYF.

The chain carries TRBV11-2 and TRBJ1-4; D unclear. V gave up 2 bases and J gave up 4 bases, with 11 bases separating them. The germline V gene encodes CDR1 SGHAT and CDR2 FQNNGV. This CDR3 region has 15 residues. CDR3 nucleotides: TGTGCCAGCAGCTTACGAGACGACTATAATGAAAAACTGTTTTTT. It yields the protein CASSLRDDYNEKLFF.

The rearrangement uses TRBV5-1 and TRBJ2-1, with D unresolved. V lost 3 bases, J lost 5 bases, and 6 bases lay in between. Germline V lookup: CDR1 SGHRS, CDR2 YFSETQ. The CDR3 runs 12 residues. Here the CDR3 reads CASSSTHNEQFF. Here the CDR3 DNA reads TGCGCCAGCAGCTCCACCCACAATGAGCAGTTCTTC.

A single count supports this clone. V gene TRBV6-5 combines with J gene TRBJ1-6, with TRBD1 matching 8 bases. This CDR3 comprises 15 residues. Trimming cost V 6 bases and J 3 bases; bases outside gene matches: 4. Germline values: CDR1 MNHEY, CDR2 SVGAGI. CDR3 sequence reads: CASRQGESYNSPLHF. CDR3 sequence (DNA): TGTGCCAGCAGACAGGGGGAGAGCTATAATTCACCCCTCCACTTT.

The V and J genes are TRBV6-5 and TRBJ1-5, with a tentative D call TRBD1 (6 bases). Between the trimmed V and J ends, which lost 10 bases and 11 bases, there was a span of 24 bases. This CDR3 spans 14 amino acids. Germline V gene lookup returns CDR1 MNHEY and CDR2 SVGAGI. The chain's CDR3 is CATQTGTISEAQHF. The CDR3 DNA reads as TGTGCCACCCAGACCGGGACAATCTCCGAAGCCCAGCATTTT.

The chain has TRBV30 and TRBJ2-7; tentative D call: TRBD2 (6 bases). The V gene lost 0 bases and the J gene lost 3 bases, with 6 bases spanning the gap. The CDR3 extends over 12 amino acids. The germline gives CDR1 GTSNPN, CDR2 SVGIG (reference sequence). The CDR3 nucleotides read TGTGCCTGGAGTGTTAGCGGCTACGAGCAGTACTTC. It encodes CAWSVSGYEQYF.

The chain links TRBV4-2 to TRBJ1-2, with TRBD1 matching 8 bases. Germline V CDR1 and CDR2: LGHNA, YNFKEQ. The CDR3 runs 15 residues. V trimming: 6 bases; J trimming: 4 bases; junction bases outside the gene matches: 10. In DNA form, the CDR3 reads TGTGCCAGCAGGCCCGGCTCCCAGGGGGCCTATGGCTACACCTTC. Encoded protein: CASRPGSQGAYGYTF.

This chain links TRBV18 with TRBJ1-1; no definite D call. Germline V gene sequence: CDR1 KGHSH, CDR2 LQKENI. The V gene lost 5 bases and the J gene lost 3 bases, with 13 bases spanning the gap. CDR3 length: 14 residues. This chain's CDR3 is CASSAMGGDTEAFF. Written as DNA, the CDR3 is TGTGCCAGCTCAGCAATGGGCGGAGACACTGAAGCTTTCTTT.

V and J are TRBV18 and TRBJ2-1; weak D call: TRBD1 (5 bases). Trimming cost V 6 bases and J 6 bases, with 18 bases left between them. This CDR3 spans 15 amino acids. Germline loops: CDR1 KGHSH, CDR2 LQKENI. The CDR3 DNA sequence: TGTGCCAGCTCTCACAGCCAGGGCCGGAGCAATGAGCAGTTCTTC. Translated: CASSHSQGRSNEQFF.

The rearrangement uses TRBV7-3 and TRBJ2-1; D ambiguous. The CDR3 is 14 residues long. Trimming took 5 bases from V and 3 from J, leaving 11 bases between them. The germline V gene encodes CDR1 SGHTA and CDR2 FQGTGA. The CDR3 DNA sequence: TGTGCCAGCAGCCCCTGGGCGGACTACAATGAGCAGTTCTTC. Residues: CASSPWADYNEQFF.

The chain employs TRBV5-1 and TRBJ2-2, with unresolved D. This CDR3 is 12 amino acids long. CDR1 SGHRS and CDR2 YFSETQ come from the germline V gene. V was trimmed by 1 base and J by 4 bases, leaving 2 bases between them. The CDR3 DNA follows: TGCGCCAGCAGCTTGAGCACCGGGGAGCTGTTTTTT. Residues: CASSLSTGELFF.

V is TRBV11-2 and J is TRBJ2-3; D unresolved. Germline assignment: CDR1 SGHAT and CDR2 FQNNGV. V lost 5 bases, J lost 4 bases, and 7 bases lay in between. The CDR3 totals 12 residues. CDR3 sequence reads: CASSHSSDTQYF. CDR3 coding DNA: TGTGCCAGCAGCCATAGCTCAGATACGCAGTATTTT.

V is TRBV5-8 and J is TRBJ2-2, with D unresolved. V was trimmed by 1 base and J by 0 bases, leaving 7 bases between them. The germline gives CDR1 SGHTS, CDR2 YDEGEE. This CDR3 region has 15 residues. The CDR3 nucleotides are TGTGCCAGCAGCTTGACACTCGCGAACACCGGGGAGCTGTTTTTT. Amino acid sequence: CASSLTLANTGELFF.

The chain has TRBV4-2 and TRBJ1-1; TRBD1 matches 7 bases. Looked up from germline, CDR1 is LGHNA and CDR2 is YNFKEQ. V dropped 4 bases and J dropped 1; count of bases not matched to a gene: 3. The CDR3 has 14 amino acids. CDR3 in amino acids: CASSPDRQNTEAFF. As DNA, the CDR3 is TGTGCCAGCAGCCCGGACAGGCAGAACACTGAAGCTTTCTTT.

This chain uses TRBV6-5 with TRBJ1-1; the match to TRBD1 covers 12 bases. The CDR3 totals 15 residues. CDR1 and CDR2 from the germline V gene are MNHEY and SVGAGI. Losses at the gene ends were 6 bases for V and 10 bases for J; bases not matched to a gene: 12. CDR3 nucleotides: TGTGCCAGCAGCGCTACCGGGACAGGGGGCTCTGGAGCTTTCTTT. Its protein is CASSATGTGGSGAFF.

The chain's CDR3 is CASSIRPGAGVPQHF. In DNA form, the CDR3 reads TGTGCCAGCAGTATACGCCCGGGGGCAGGGGTGCCCCAGCATTTT. The chain joins TRBV6-6 to TRBJ1-5; a possible D gene is TRBD1 (6 bases). Germline V gives CDR1 MNHNY, CDR2 SVGAGI (reference sequence). The CDR3 runs 15 residues. The germline V and J ends were trimmed by 5 bases and 9 bases, with 20 bases remaining between them.

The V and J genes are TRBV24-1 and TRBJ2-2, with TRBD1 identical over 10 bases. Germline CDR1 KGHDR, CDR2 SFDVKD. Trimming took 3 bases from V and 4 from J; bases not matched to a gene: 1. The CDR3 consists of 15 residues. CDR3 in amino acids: CATSDRTGGTGELFF. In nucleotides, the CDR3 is TGTGCCACCAGTGATCGGACAGGGGGCACCGGGGAGCTGTTTTTT.

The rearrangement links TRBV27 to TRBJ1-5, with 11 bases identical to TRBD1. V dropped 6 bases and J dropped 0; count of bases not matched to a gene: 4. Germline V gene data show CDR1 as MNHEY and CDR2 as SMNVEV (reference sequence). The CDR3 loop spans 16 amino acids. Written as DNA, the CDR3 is TGTGCCAGCAGGGGACAGGGGGGGGATAGCAATCAGCCCCAGCATTTT. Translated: CASRGQGGDSNQPQHF.

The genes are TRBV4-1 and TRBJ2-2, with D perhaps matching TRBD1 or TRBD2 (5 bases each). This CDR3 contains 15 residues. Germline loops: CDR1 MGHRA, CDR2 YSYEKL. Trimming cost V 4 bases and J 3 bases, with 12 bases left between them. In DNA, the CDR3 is TGCGCCAGCAGCCCCCCGGGGCAAGACACCGGGGAGCTGTTTTTT. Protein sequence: CASSPPGQDTGELFF.

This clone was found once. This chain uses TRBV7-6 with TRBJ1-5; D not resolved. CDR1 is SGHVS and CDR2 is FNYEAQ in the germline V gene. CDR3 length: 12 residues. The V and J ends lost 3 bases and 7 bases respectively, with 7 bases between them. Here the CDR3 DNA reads TGTGCCAGCAGCTTTTTTGGCCAGCCCCAGCATTTT. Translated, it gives CASSFFGQPQHF. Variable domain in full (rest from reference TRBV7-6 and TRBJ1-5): GAGVSQSPRYKVTKRGQDVALRCDPISGHVSLYWYRQALGQGPEFLTYFNYEAQQDKSGLPNDRFSAERPEGSISTLTIQRTEQRDSAMYRCASSFFGQPQHFGDGTRLSIL.